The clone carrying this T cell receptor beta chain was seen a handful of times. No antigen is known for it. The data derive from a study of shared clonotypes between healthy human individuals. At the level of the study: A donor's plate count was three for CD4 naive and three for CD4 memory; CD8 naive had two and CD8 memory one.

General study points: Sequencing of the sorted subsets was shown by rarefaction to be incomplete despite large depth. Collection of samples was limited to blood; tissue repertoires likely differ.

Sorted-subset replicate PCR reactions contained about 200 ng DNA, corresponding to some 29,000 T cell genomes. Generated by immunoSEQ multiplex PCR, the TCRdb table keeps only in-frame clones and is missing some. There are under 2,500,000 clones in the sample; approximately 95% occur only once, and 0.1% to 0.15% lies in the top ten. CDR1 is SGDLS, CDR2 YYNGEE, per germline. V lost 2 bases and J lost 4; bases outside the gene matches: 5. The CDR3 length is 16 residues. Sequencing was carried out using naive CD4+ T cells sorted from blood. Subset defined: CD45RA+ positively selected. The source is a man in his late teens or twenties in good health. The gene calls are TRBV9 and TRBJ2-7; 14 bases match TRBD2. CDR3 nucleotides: TGTGCCAGCAGCGTTTCCGGGACTAGCGGGAGTTACGAGCAGTACTTC. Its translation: CASSVSGTSGSYEQYF.